Below, 8 T cell receptor beta chains from the same sample are listed, as sequenced in a study of blood T cell repertoires in COVID-19. Produced via immunoSEQ multiplex PCR; TCRdb's table is partial and in-frame only. This table has 290,000 or so clones, about four fifths appearing once. The sample comprised PBMCs or T cells enriched from blood (not recorded which). The receptors stem from a man aged 35 to 55 who had been exposed to COVID-19.

The V call is TRBV5-1, the J call TRBJ1-5; no clear D gene. This CDR3 has 16 amino acids. Per germline, CDR1 SGHRS and CDR2 YFSETQ. V dropped 2 bases and J dropped 8 bases, with 20 bases sitting between them. CDR3 residues: CASSFTGRTGNEPQHF. The CDR3 DNA is TGCGCCAGCAGCTTTACTGGCCGGACGGGGAACGAGCCCCAGCATTTT.

As for this clone: A junction end diverges from the germline sequence, so it may reflect a read error. The chain combines TRBV4-1 with TRBJ1-2, with D tentatively TRBD1 (5 bases). The CDR3 totals 16 residues. Germline V gene lookup returns CDR1 MGHRA and CDR2 YSYEKL. The chain's CDR3 is CASSEEETVTFYGYTF. The CDR3 DNA is TGCGCCAGCAGCGAAGAAGAGACAGTAACTTTCTATGGCTACACCTTC.

In its sample, this clone was seen once. V is TRBV14 and J is TRBJ2-7; tentative D call: TRBD2 (5 bases). The CDR3 is 17 residues long. Trimming took off 1 base at V and 5 bases at J, with 21 bases between the two ends. Germline V gene data show CDR1 as SGHDN and CDR2 as FVKESK. CDR3 bases: TGTGCCAGCAGCCAAGTGGTCGGGGTTGGGTCCCGCGACGAGCAGTACTTC. Its protein is CASSQVVGVGSRDEQYF.

This clone was recorded once. CDR3 coding DNA: TGCGCCAGCAGCTTGGACAGTGACAGGGGAAATGGCTACACCTTC. This translates into CASSLDSDRGNGYTF. The chain joins TRBV5-1 to TRBJ1-2, with TRBD1 matching 8 bases. After removal of 0 bases from V and 6 bases from J, the junction contained 7 bases not matched to a gene. Looked up from germline, CDR1 is SGHRS and CDR2 is YFSETQ. The CDR3 consists of 15 residues.

This chain joins TRBV29-1 and TRBJ2-1; 7 nucleotides align to TRBD2. J was trimmed by 5 bases and V by 7 bases; bases with no gene match: 11. From germline, CDR1 is SQVTM and CDR2 ANQGSEA. CDR3 length: 14 residues. The CDR3 is CSAGASGTDNEQFF. For the CDR3, the DNA is TGCAGCGCCGGGGCTAGCGGAACCGACAATGAGCAGTTCTTC.

V and J are TRBV20-1 and TRBJ1-2, with D perhaps matching TRBD1 (5 bases). The germline V gene encodes CDR1 DFQATT and CDR2 SNEGSKA (reference sequence). This CDR3 is built from 12 residues. V lost 3 bases, J lost 4 bases, and 9 bases lay in between. The CDR3 spells CSASQGSYGYTF. CDR3 in DNA: TGCAGTGCTAGTCAGGGTTCCTATGGCTACACCTTC.

The chain is built from TRBV12-3 or TRBV12-4 and TRBJ1-5, with D perhaps TRBD1 (6 bases). Trimming took 3 bases from V and 6 from J, leaving 9 bases between them. The CDR3 extends over 13 amino acids. CDR3 sequence (DNA): TGTGCCAGCAGTTTCCGACAGGCTCAGCCCCAGCATTTT. Protein product: CASSFRQAQPQHF.

This chain uses TRBV19 with TRBJ2-3, with a possible D match to TRBD1 (6 bases). CDR1 LNHDA and CDR2 SQIVND come from the germline V gene (reference sequence). The CDR3 length is 18 residues. V lost 7 bases, J lost 2 bases, and 25 bases lay in between. The CDR3 is CASTSFSWDKTITDTQYF. The CDR3 DNA follows: TGTGCCAGTACATCATTCTCCTGGGACAAAACCATCACAGATACGCAGTATTTT.